This TCR beta chain was profiled in a study of T cell responses to AZD1222 COVID-19 vaccine. On the study more broadly: Analysis merged second doses at about 4 or about 12 weeks.

For this clone: Its antigen is undetermined.

Clones were sequenced by immunoSEQ multiplex PCR, and TCRdb holds only the in-frame ones, with some missing. This sample has some 150,000 clones, with 94% found just once. The V gene lost 1 base and the J gene lost 4 bases, with 5 bases spanning the gap. The germline V gene has CDR1 SGHAT and CDR2 FQNNGV. The CDR3 covers 13 residues. Findings and caveats of the study: In the spike-specific TCR repertoire, nearly half reportedly target unmutated variant regions. The sample set comprised mostly white British donors with more females, and clonal diversity was possibly underestimated.

The clonotype comes from an adult in good health. The chain links TRBV11-2 to TRBJ2-1; D is unclear. The sample in question was peripheral blood, obtained on day 0 of AZD1222 vaccination. The CDR3 nucleotides are TGTGCCAGCAGCTTAGTACAGTACAATGAGCAGTTCTTC. Translation: CASSLVQYNEQFF.